A single T cell receptor (beta chain) is shown here with its context. The data originate from a study of blood T cell repertoires in COVID-19. Only in-frame clones appear in the TCRdb table, and some are missing; sequencing was by immunoSEQ multiplex PCR. Here the sample spans 200,000 to 300,000 clones, roughly 79% being singletons. The germline V gene encodes CDR1 KGHSH and CDR2 LQKENI. V shed 2 bases and J 3 bases; nucleotides not matched to a gene: 5. CDR3 length equals 16 residues. The clonotype was recovered from a woman over 75 with COVID-19, enrolled during active disease. The sequenced sample consisted of peripheral blood. The gene calls are TRBV18 and TRBJ1-4, with 8 bases matching TRBD1. The chain's CDR3 is CASSPYRGAPNEKLFF. CDR3 in DNA: TGTGCCAGCTCACCATACAGGGGGGCCCCTAATGAAAAACTGTTTTTT. Combining the CDR3 with reference TRBV18 and TRBJ1-4 gives the whole variable domain NAGVMQNPRHLVRRRGQEARLRCSPMKGHSHVYWYRQLPEEGLKFMVYLQKENIIDESGMPKERFSAEFPKEGPSILRIQQVVRGDSAAYFCASSPYRGAPNEKLFFGSGTQLSVL.